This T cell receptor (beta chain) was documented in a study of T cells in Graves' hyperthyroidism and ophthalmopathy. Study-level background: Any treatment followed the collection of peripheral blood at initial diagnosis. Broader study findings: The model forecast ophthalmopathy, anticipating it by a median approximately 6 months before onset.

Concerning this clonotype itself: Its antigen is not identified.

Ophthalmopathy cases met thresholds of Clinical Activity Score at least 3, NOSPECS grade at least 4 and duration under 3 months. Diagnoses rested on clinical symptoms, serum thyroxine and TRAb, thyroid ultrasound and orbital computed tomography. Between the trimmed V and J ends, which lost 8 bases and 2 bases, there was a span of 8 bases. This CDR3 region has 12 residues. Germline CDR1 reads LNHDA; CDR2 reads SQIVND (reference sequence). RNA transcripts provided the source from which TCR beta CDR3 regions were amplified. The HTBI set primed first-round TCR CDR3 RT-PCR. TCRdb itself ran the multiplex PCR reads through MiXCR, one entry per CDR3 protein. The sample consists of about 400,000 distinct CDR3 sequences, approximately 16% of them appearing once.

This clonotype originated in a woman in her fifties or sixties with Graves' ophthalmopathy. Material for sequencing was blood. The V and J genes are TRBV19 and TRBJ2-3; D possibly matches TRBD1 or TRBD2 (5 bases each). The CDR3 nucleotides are TGTGCCAGTGAGGGGAACACAGATACGCAGTATTTT. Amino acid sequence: CASEGNTDTQYF.